The 14 T cell receptor beta chains in this list originate from one sample, sequenced in a study of OX40 agonist ivuxolimab in advanced cancers. Sequenced by immunoSEQ multiplex PCR; TCRdb stores in-frame clones only, minus some. The data show more than 85,000 clones, approximately 90% seen once. The sample here was CD4+ or CD8+ T cells sorted from blood, taken in a trial of the OX40 agonist ivuxolimab. These receptor sequences come from an adult with an advanced solid tumor such as melanoma, head and neck, liver or kidney cancer.

The J gene is TRBJ2-1, the V gene TRBV5-1; D could derive from TRBD1 or TRBD2 (5 bases each). V was cut by 0 bases and J by 8 bases, with 18 bases left in between. This CDR3 contains 16 residues. Looked up from germline, CDR1 is SGHRS and CDR2 is YFSETQ. In DNA, the CDR3 is TGCGCCAGCAGCTTGGCCCTAGCTCTCGGGGCGTATGAGCAGTTCTTC. Translating gives CASSLALALGAYEQFF.

The chain uses TRBV9 and TRBJ2-5; 9 positions agree with TRBD1. CDR1 is SGDLS and CDR2 is YYNGEE in the germline V gene. CDR3 length: 14 amino acids. V gave up 0 bases and J gave up 5 bases; unmatched junction bases: 2. CDR3 sequence: CASSVDGTGETQYF. For the CDR3, the DNA is TGTGCCAGCAGCGTAGATGGGACAGGGGAGACCCAGTACTTC. Combining the CDR3 with reference TRBV9 and TRBJ2-5 gives the whole variable domain DSGVTQTPKHLITATGQRVTLRCSPRSGDLSVYWYQQSLDQGLQFLIQYYNGEERAKGNILERFSAQQFPDLHSELNLSSLELGDSALYFCASSVDGTGETQYFGPGTRLLVL.

This sequence joins TRBV10-3 and TRBJ2-2, with D unresolved. The CDR3 runs 15 residues. V was trimmed by 0 bases and J by 1 base, leaving 6 bases between them. Looked up from germline, CDR1 is ENHRY and CDR2 is SYGVKD. The CDR3 DNA reads as TGTGCCATCAGTGAGTCGGCACAGAACACCGGGGAGCTGTTTTTT. Translated: CAISESAQNTGELFF.

This chain connects TRBV6-6 to TRBJ1-2, with 8 nucleotides matching TRBD1. CDR1 and CDR2 (germline): MNHNY, SVGAGI (reference sequence). Unmatched junction bases numbered 6, after V lost 5 bases and J lost 7 bases. CDR3 size: 13 residues. The CDR3 region has the DNA TGTGCCAGCAGTCGAAATACAGGGGGTGGCTACACCTTC. Translating gives CASSRNTGGGYTF.

This chain joins TRBV28 and TRBJ1-2; 7 nucleotides agree with TRBD1. With 4 bases clipped from V and 5 bases from J, the junction kept 7 bases outside the gene matches. This CDR3 spans 14 amino acids. Germline V CDR1 and CDR2: MDHEN, SYDVKM. The CDR3 coding sequence is TGTGCCAGCAGTTCAGCGACAGGGCTGTATGGCTACACCTTC. This sequence encodes CASSSATGLYGYTF.

This rearrangement joins TRBV19 to TRBJ2-1; 7 bases line up with TRBD2. J gave up 4 bases and V 5 bases, and 5 bases lay outside the gene matches. CDR3 length: 14 residues. Per the germline V gene, CDR1 is LNHDA and CDR2 is SQIVND (reference sequence). The CDR3 DNA follows: TGTGCCAGTAGTGGACTAGGACGGTACAATGAGCAGTTCTTC. The encoded protein is CASSGLGRYNEQFF. The full variable domain, in which reference TRBV19 and TRBJ2-1 provide the parts outside the CDR3, is DGGITQSPKYLFRKEGQNVTLSCEQNLNHDAMYWYRQDPGQGLRLIYYSQIVNDFQKGDIAEGYSVSREKKESFPLTVTSAQKNPTAFYLCASSGLGRYNEQFFGPGTRLTVL.

The genes are TRBV4-3 and TRBJ2-2; 12 nucleotides line up with TRBD2. With V trimmed by 4 bases and J by 1 base, 7 bases remained unmatched. Germline lookup yields CDR1 LGHNA and CDR2 YSLEER. The CDR3 spans 18 residues. CDR3 sequence (DNA): TGCGCCAGCAGCCGAGGGGCTAGCGGGGGGGTGAACACCGGGGAGCTGTTTTTT. Residues: CASSRGASGGVNTGELFF.

The chain uses TRBV6-5 and TRBJ2-1; D uncertain. Germline V gene sequence: CDR1 MNHEY, CDR2 SVGAGI. The CDR3 loop spans 14 amino acids. Trimming removed 0 bases at V and 9 bases at J, with 12 bases between. The CDR3 DNA is TGTGCCAGCAGTTACTCGGCACTTCTGGGTGAGCAGTTCTTC. Protein product: CASSYSALLGEQFF.

The chain uses TRBV11-2 and TRBJ2-3, with D possibly called TRBD1 or TRBD2 (6 bases each). The V end was cut by 5 bases, the J end by 5 bases, with 14 bases between. This CDR3 has 14 residues. CDR1 is SGHAT, CDR2 FQNNGV, per germline. Here the CDR3 reads CASSPWGAGDTQYF. CDR3 DNA sequence: TGTGCCAGCAGCCCTTGGGGGGCAGGAGATACGCAGTATTTT.

The chain has TRBV10-2 and TRBJ2-5; 8 bases map to TRBD1. This CDR3 is built from 16 residues. Per germline, CDR1 WSHSY and CDR2 SAAADI. The V gene end was trimmed by 0 bases and the J gene end by 1 base; junction bases not matched to a gene: 4. The CDR3 DNA follows: TGCGCCAGCAGTGAGTCGAGGACAGGGTTCCAAGAGACCCAGTACTTC. Translation: CASSESRTGFQETQYF.

This chain joins TRBV28 and TRBJ2-7; D tentatively reads TRBD1 or TRBD2 (5 bases each). Looked up from germline, CDR1 is MDHEN and CDR2 is SYDVKM. This CDR3 is built from 15 residues. Deletions cut 5 bases from V and 4 bases from J, with 18 bases between. The CDR3 sequence: CASSITGTSSYEQYF. DNA for the CDR3: TGTGCCAGCAGTATAACCGGGACCTCATCTTACGAGCAGTACTTC.

V and J are TRBV7-6 and TRBJ2-1; TRBD1 matches at 8 bases. J gave up 5 bases and V 5 bases, and 8 bases lay outside the gene matches. The V gene's germline CDR1 is SGHVS and CDR2 FNYEAQ. The CDR3 is 15 residues long. CDR3 in DNA: TGTGCCAGCAGCCCCGGAACAGGGGGGAACAATGAGCAGTTCTTC. Translated: CASSPGTGGNNEQFF.

This clone was recorded a few times. The V and J genes are TRBV9 and TRBJ1-5; D unresolved. Germline V gene lookup returns CDR1 SGDLS and CDR2 YYNGEE. CDR3 length equals 11 residues. Trimming pared 0 bases from V and 7 bases from J, leaving 2 bases between. The CDR3 sequence is CASSVGQPQHF. The CDR3 nucleotides are TGTGCCAGCAGCGTAGGGCAGCCCCAGCATTTT.

V gene TRBV7-2 combines with J gene TRBJ2-2; weak D call: TRBD2 (6 bases). Germline lookup yields CDR1 SGHTA and CDR2 FQGNSA. The CDR3 is made up of 16 amino acids. The V end lost 1 base, the J end lost 4 bases, and 13 bases lay between the germline ends. The CDR3 loop is CASSLVGGERTGELFF. CDR3 in DNA: TGTGCCAGCAGCTTAGTCGGGGGAGAACGCACCGGGGAGCTGTTTTTT.